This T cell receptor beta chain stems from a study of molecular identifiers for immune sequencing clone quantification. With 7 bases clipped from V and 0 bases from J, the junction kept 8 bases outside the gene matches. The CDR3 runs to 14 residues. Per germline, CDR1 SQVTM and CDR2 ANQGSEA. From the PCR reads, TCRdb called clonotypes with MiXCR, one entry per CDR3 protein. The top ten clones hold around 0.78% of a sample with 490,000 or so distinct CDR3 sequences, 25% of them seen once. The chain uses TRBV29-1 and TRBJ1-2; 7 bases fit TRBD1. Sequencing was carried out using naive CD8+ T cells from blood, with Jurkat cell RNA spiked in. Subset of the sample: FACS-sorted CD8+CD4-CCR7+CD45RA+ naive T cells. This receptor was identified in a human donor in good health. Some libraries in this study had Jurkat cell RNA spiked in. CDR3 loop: CSAKEGQTNYGYTF. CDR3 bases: TGCAGCGCAAAGGAGGGACAGACTAACTATGGCTACACCTTC.